One sample yielded the 17 T cell receptor beta chains listed below, sequenced in a study of CD8+CD57+ T cells in acquired aplastic anemia. Template material for TCR beta VDJ and CDR3 profiling consisted of genomic DNA. TCRdb called the reads again in MiXCR, with one record for every CDR3 protein. The repertoire holds around 400,000 distinct CDR3 sequences, with 55% to 75% as singletons. Sequenced input: sorted CD4+, CD8+, or CD8+CD57+ T cells (not recorded which) from PBMCs. Receptors originate from a human donor in good health, serving as a control.

With respect to this clonotype: Its ends do not fully match the called genes, so a read error is possible. This sequence joins TRBV7-8 and TRBJ1-1; D remains ambiguous. The CDR3 sequence is 12 residues long. Germline CDR1 and CDR2: SGHVS and FQNEAQ. The CDR3 is CASSTGTTEACF. The CDR3, as DNA: TGTGCCAGTTCCACGGGTACCACGGAAGCTTGCTTT.

This clonotype was found many times. This chain connects TRBV12-3 or TRBV12-4 to TRBJ2-1; D gene ambiguous. The V gene lost 7 bases and the J gene lost 2 bases, with 9 bases spanning the gap. The CDR3 totals 13 residues. The CDR3, as DNA: TGTGCCAGCACCGTGACCACCTACAATGAGCAGTTCTTC. Its protein product is CASTVTTYNEQFF.

About this clonotype itself: One end of the junction is discordant with germline, which a read error may explain. The CDR3 DNA reads as TGTGCCAGTAGTATCCCAGGGAGCACAGCTACGCAGTATTTTTTC. Encoded protein: CASSIPGSTATQYFF. J is TRBJ2-7 and V is TRBV19; the D gene could be TRBD1 or TRBD2 (5 bases each). The CDR3 contains 15 residues. Per the germline V gene, CDR1 is LNHDA and CDR2 is SQIVND (reference sequence).

The chain couples TRBV7-8 to TRBJ1-6, with a tentative D call TRBD1 (5 bases). The CDR3 totals 15 residues. The ends were cut back, 3 bases at V and 14 bases at J, with 20 bases in the middle. Germline V gene data show CDR1 as SGHVS and CDR2 as FQNEAQ. The CDR3, as DNA: TGTGCCAGCAGCTTGGGTCAGGGCCAGGCAGAAGCCCTCCACTTT. Its protein product is CASSLGQGQAEALHF.

The J gene is TRBJ2-7, the V gene TRBV7-2; D is ambiguous. This CDR3 has 15 residues. CDR1 SGHTA and CDR2 FQGNSA come from the germline V gene. The V end lost 4 bases, the J end lost 13 bases, and 26 bases lay between the germline ends. CDR3 loop: CASSSVGGPSGEKYF. CDR3 sequence (DNA): TGTGCCAGCAGCTCCGTGGGTGGGCCATCTGGTGAAAAATACTTC.

This clonotype was seen many times. The rearrangement joins TRBV19 to TRBJ1-2, with 10 bases lining up with TRBD1. The CDR3 totals 15 residues. CDR1 LNHDA and CDR2 SQIVND come from the germline V gene (reference sequence). V lost 5 bases to trimming and J lost 3 bases; unmatched junction nucleotides: 6. For the CDR3, the DNA is TGTGCCAGTAGTCCTGACAGGGGGCTGTACTATGGCTACACCTTC. Amino acid sequence: CASSPDRGLYYGYTF.

Turning to this clonotype: One junction end disagrees with the germline gene, perhaps due to a read error. The chain uses TRBV5-8 and TRBJ1-2; unclear D gene. Looked up from germline, CDR1 is SGHTS and CDR2 is YDEGEE. CDR3 size: 14 residues. CDR3 DNA: TGCGCCAGCAGTGGAGACAACGCCCTTTATGGCTACACCTTC. The encoded protein is CASSGDNALYGYTF.

This clonotype has more than one count but fewer than ten. The CDR3: CASSIGTGANEQFF. DNA of the CDR3: TGTGCCAGCAGCATCGGGACAGGGGCAAATGAGCAGTTCTTC. The V call is TRBV5-4, the J call TRBJ2-1, with 10 bases fitting TRBD1. This CDR3 region has 14 residues. The V segment lost 4 bases and the J segment 7 bases; nucleotides outside the gene matches: 5. Germline V gene data show CDR1 as SGHNT and CDR2 as YYREEE (reference sequence).

This clonotype was seen many times. The CDR3 reads CASSPRTGRNEKLFF. The CDR3 region has the DNA TGTGCCAGCAGCCCGCGGACAGGTCGTAATGAAAAACTGTTTTTT. The chain carries TRBV7-3 and TRBJ1-4; 7 positions agree with TRBD1. V shed 5 bases and J 4 bases; nucleotides not matched to a gene: 7. The germline gives CDR1 SGHTA, CDR2 FQGTGA. This CDR3 has 15 amino acids.

As to this clonotype: The junction differs from germline at one of its ends, possibly a read error. The chain uses TRBV7-9 and TRBJ2-3, with 7 bases lining up with TRBD1. The CDR3 is made up of 13 amino acids. In germline, CDR1 is SEHNR, CDR2 FQNEAQ (reference sequence). This chain's CDR3 is CASSRAGTAEAFF. CDR3 DNA: TGTGCCAGCAGCCGGGCCGGGACAGCTGAGGCGTTCTTT. Drawing the rest from reference TRBV7-9 and TRBJ2-3, the complete variable domain is DTGVSQNPRHKITKRGQNVTFRCDPISEHNRLYWYRQTLGQGPEFLTYFQNEAQLEKSRLLSDRFSAERPKGSFSTLEIQRTEQGDSAMYLCASSRAGTAEAFFGPGTRLTVL.

About this clonotype itself: One end of the junction is discordant with germline, which a read error may explain. This rearrangement joins TRBV10-3 to TRBJ1-5; TRBD1 matches 7 bases. CDR1 is ENHRY and CDR2 is SYGVKD in the germline V gene. The CDR3 extends over 14 amino acids. CDR3: CAIGEDREYQPQHF. DNA for the CDR3: TGTGCCATCGGTGAAGACAGGGAGTATCAGCCCCAGCATTTT.

This sequence joins TRBV2 and TRBJ2-3; the D gene is possibly TRBD1 (5 bases). The ends were cut back, 5 bases at V and 8 bases at J, with 17 bases in the middle. Germline CDR1 is SNHLY and CDR2 is FYNNEI. This CDR3 contains 14 residues. CDR3 protein: CASSLGPRLGTQYF. CDR3 DNA: TGTGCCAGCAGTTTGGGGCCACGCCTAGGTACGCAGTATTTT.

A note on this clonotype: This CDR3 is missing its conserved last phenylalanine or tryptophan, likely due to a read error. Because the CDR3's place on the DNA is in doubt, the DNA is left out and the CDR3 is given as listed by TCRdb. The chain recombines TRBV9 with TRBJ1-4; TRBD1 was called by the table and not checked on the DNA. CDR1 and CDR2 from the germline V gene are SGDLS and YYNGEE. The CDR3 length equals 12 residues, ends included. The CDR3 region is CASSVMPDWGIY.

This clonotype was recorded a few times. The rearrangement joins TRBV7-2 to TRBJ1-1, with TRBD1 identical over 11 bases. The J segment lost 6 bases and the V segment lost 4 bases, leaving 7 bases of the junction unmatched. The germline V gene encodes CDR1 SGHTA and CDR2 FQGNSA. CDR3 size: 15 residues. CDR3 sequence (DNA): TGTGCCAGCAGCTCAGGGACAGGGGGAGCTTCTGAAGCTTTCTTT. It is translated as CASSSGTGGASEAFF.

The chain joins TRBV20-1 to TRBJ1-5; D gene ambiguous. The CDR3 loop spans 14 amino acids. Per germline, CDR1 DFQATT and CDR2 SNEGSKA (reference sequence). The V end lost 2 bases, the J end lost 7 bases, and 15 bases lay between the germline ends. The DNA of the CDR3 is TGCAGTGCTAGATGGTACACCAGCGAACAGCCCCAGCATTTT. Amino acid sequence: CSARWYTSEQPQHF.

As for this clonotype: The junction and the germline gene differ at one end; a read error may be behind it. The J gene is TRBJ2-7, the V gene TRBV2; tentatively, D is TRBD1 (5 bases). The J call may be wrong; the DNA end is better matched by TRBJ2-1. The CDR3 covers 13 residues. From germline, CDR1 is SNHLY and CDR2 FYNNEI. CDR3 loop: CGTATTVYSEQFF. CDR3 bases: TGTGGCACCGCTACGACAGTATACAGTGAGCAGTTCTTC.

Details on this clonotype: The junction departs from the called germline gene at one end, perhaps through a read error. The chain carries TRBV6-4 and TRBJ2-7, with D unclear. CDR1 is MRHNA and CDR2 is SNTAGT in the germline V gene. CDR3 length: 13 amino acids. The CDR3 sequence: CASSDSRTYKQYF. The CDR3 nucleotides read TGTGCCAGCAGTGACTCACGAACCTACAAGCAGTACTTC.